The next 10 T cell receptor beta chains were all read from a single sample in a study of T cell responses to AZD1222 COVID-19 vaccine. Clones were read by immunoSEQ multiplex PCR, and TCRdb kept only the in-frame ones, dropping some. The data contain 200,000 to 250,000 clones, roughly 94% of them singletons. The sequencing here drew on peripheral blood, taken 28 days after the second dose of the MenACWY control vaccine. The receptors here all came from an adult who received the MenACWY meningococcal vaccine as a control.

The CDR3 DNA sequence: TGTGCCAGCAGTGGGGGGGCCGACCTCGCTGGAAACACCATATATTTT. Encoded protein: CASSGGADLAGNTIYF. The rearrangement joins TRBV6-1 to TRBJ1-3, with a tentative D call TRBD1 (6 bases). With 4 bases removed from V and 2 bases from J, the gap between germline ends came to 15 bases. The CDR3 runs to 16 residues. From germline, CDR1 is MNHNS and CDR2 SASEGT.

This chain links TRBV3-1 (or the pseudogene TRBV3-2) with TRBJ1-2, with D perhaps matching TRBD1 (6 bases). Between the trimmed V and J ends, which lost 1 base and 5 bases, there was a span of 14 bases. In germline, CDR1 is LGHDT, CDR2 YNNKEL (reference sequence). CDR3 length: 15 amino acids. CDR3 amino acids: CASSQAGDQLYGYTF. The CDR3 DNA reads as TGTGCCAGCAGCCAAGCAGGGGACCAACTATATGGCTACACCTTC.

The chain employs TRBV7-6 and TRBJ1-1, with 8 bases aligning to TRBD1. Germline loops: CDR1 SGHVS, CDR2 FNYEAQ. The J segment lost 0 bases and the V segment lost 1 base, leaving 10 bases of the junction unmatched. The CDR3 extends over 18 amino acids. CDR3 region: CASSLEPGGRAMNTEAFF. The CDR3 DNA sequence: TGTGCCAGCAGCTTAGAACCAGGGGGCCGCGCCATGAACACTGAAGCTTTCTTT. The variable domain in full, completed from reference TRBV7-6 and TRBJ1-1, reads GAGVSQSPRYKVTKRGQDVALRCDPISGHVSLYWYRQALGQGPEFLTYFNYEAQQDKSGLPNDRFSAERPEGSISTLTIQRTEQRDSAMYRCASSLEPGGRAMNTEAFFGQGTRLTVV.

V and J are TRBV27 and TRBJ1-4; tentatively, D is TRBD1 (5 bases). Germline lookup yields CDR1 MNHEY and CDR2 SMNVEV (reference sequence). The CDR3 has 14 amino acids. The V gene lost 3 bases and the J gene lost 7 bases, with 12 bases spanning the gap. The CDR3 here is CASSFYGGGEKLFF. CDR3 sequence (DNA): TGTGCCAGCAGTTTTTACGGGGGGGGTGAAAAACTGTTTTTT.

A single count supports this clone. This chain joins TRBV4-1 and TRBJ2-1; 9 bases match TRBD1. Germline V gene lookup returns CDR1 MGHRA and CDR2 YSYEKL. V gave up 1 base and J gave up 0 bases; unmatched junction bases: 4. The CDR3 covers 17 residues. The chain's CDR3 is CASSQAGQGFSYNEQFF. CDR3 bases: TGCGCCAGCAGCCAAGCGGGACAGGGTTTCTCCTACAATGAGCAGTTCTTC.

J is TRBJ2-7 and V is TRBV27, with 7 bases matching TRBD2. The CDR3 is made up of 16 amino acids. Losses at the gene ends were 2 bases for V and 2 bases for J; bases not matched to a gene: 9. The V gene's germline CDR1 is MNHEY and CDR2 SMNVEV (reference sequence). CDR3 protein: CASSLSPGLAAYEQYF. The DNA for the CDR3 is TGTGCCAGCAGTTTAAGCCCTGGGCTAGCGGCCTACGAGCAGTACTTC.

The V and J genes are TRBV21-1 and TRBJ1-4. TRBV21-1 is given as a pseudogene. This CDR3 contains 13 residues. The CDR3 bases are TGTGCCAGCAGCAAACACGGGAGGGAAAAACTGTTTTTT. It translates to CASSKHGREKLFF.

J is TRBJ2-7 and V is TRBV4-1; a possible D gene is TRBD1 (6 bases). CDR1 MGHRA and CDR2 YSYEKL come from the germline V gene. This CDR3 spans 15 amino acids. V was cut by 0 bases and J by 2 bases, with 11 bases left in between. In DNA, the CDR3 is TGCGCCAGCAGCCAAGAAGGGACACAGGCCTACGAGCAGTACTTC. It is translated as CASSQEGTQAYEQYF.

The CDR3 reads CASSQDFGEQYF. The CDR3 DNA follows: TGTGCCAGCAGCCAAGACTTCGGCGAGCAGTACTTC. J is TRBJ2-7 and V is TRBV14, with unresolved D. CDR3 length: 12 residues. Germline CDR1 reads SGHDN; CDR2 reads FVKESK. Trimming took off 0 bases at V and 6 bases at J, with 6 bases between the two ends.

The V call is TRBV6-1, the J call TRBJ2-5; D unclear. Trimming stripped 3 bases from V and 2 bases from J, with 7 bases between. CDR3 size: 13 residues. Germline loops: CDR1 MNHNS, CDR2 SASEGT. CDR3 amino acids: CASSEALQETQYF. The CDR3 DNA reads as TGTGCCAGCAGTGAGGCTCTTCAAGAGACCCAGTACTTC.